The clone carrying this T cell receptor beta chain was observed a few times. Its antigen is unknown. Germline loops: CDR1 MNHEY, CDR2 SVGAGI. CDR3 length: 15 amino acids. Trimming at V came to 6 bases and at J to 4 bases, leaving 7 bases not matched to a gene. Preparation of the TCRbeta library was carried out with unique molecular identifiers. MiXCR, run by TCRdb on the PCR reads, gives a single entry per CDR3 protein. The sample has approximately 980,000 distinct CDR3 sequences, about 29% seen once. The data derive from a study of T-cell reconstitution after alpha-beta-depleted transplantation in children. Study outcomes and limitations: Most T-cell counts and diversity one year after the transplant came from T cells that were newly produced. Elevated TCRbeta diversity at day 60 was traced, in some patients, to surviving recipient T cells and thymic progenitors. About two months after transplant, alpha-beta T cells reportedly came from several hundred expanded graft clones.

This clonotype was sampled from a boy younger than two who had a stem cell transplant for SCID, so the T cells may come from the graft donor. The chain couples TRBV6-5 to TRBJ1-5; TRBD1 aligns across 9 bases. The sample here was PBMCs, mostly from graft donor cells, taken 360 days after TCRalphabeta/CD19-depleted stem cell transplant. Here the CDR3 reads CASRPMTGGNQPQHF. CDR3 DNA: TGTGCCAGCAGACCCATGACAGGGGGGAATCAGCCCCAGCATTTT.